Presented here are 32 T cell receptor beta chains from one specimen sequenced in a study of cytomegalovirus exposure and HLA in healthy donors. Vbeta (60) and Jbeta (13) primers were used in the PCR. Sequencing used immunoSEQ multiplex PCR; TCRdb keeps in-frame clones, though not all of them. The sample yields about 120,000 clones, 75% to 80% seen once. What was sequenced was PBMCs. These receptors were obtained from a woman aged 35 to 49 in good health and CMV-seropositive.

The chain has TRBV7-6 and TRBJ1-1; D is possibly TRBD1 (5 bases). Deletions cut 5 bases from V and 7 bases from J, with 17 bases between. The germline V gene has CDR1 SGHVS and CDR2 FNYEAQ. The CDR3 has 14 residues. This CDR3 is CASSQGGGSSEAFF. In DNA, the CDR3 is TGTGCCAGCAGCCAGGGTGGGGGGTCGAGTGAAGCTTTCTTT. Full variable domain (missing parts from reference TRBV7-6 and TRBJ1-1): GAGVSQSPRYKVTKRGQDVALRCDPISGHVSLYWYRQALGQGPEFLTYFNYEAQQDKSGLPNDRFSAERPEGSISTLTIQRTEQRDSAMYRCASSQGGGSSEAFFGQGTRLTVV.

The gene calls are TRBV5-1 and TRBJ1-5, with a possible D match to TRBD1 (6 bases). The CDR3 is 15 amino acids. Germline V gene data show CDR1 as SGHRS and CDR2 as YFSETQ. V was trimmed by 2 bases and J by 1 base, leaving 10 bases between them. CDR3 sequence: CASSLGGGSNQPQHF. CDR3 DNA: TGCGCCAGCAGCTTAGGGGGGGGCAGCAATCAGCCCCAGCATTTT.

Here the CDR3 reads CASSLASGVYGYTF. The CDR3 DNA reads as TGTGCCAGCAGCTTAGCTTCAGGGGTCTATGGCTACACCTTC. This chain connects TRBV7-9 to TRBJ1-2; tentatively, D is TRBD1 (6 bases). V dropped 0 bases and J dropped 4 bases, with 9 bases sitting between them. Germline-derived CDR1 and CDR2 are SEHNR and FQNEAQ (reference sequence). There are 14 residues in the CDR3.

In this sample, this clone turned up once. The V and J genes are TRBV2 and TRBJ2-5; TRBD2 might be the D (6 bases). CDR1 is SNHLY, CDR2 FYNNEI, per germline. The CDR3 sequence is 12 residues long. Trimming removed 7 bases from V and 7 bases from J, with 13 bases in between. The CDR3, as DNA: TGTGCCAGCACGGATCCGCGGGGGACCCAGTACTTC. Amino acids: CASTDPRGTQYF.

The rearrangement links TRBV6-5 to TRBJ1-1; D might be TRBD1 (5 bases). The CDR3 is made up of 13 amino acids. The V and J ends lost 5 bases and 4 bases respectively, with 11 bases between them. Germline V gene sequence: CDR1 MNHEY, CDR2 SVGAGI. CDR3 amino acids: CASSLRVATEAFF. The CDR3 DNA is TGTGCCAGCAGTCTCAGGGTAGCCACTGAAGCTTTCTTT.

The gene calls are TRBV6-1 and TRBJ1-6; D remains ambiguous. Trimming left V 4 bases short and J 8 bases short, with 15 bases between. Looked up from germline, CDR1 is MNHNS and CDR2 is SASEGT. The CDR3 covers 15 residues. The CDR3 protein is CASSGRDTSHSPLHF. CDR3 bases: TGTGCCAGCAGTGGGCGAGACACCTCCCATTCACCCCTCCACTTT.

The chain has TRBV6-5 and TRBJ1-3, with TRBD1 matching over 9 bases. Germline CDR1 is MNHEY and CDR2 is SVGAGI. V gave up 6 bases and J gave up 1 base; unmatched junction bases: 4. The CDR3 is 15 residues long. The CDR3 bases are TGTGCCAGCAGACGACAGGGGGTATCTGGAAACACCATATATTTT. Translating gives CASRRQGVSGNTIYF.

This sequence joins TRBV5-1 and TRBJ2-7, with D maybe TRBD1 (6 bases). Germline V lookup: CDR1 SGHRS, CDR2 YFSETQ. The V and J ends lost 3 bases and 1 base respectively, with 14 bases between them. The CDR3 extends over 15 amino acids. Here the CDR3 DNA reads TGCGCCAGCAGCTCCCGGGACAAATCTTCCTACGAGCAGTACTTC. It encodes CASSSRDKSSYEQYF.

The chain links TRBV9 to TRBJ1-1; 8 bases fit TRBD1. Germline CDR1 reads SGDLS; CDR2 reads YYNGEE. The J segment lost 8 bases and the V segment lost 4 bases, leaving 13 bases of the junction unmatched. The CDR3 sequence is 15 residues long. CDR3 in DNA: TGTGCCAGCAGCCCCCTGTCGGGACAGGCTCGCGAAGCTTTCTTT. It yields the protein CASSPLSGQAREAFF.

This clone occurred a few times. V and J are TRBV6-5 and TRBJ1-1, with 8 bases fitting TRBD1. The CDR3 has 13 amino acids. CDR1 MNHEY and CDR2 SVGAGI come from the germline V gene. V lost 7 bases and J lost 4; bases outside the gene matches: 5. This chain's CDR3 is CASKFTGGTEAFF. CDR3 DNA sequence: TGTGCCAGCAAGTTTACAGGGGGCACTGAAGCTTTCTTT.

This chain uses TRBV19 with TRBJ1-1; D not resolved. CDR3 length: 12 amino acids. CDR1 is LNHDA, CDR2 SQIVND, per germline (reference sequence). Trimming shortened V by 5 bases and J by 1 base, and 5 bases separated the two germline ends. The CDR3 reads CASSFRNTEAFF. CDR3 coding DNA: TGTGCCAGTAGTTTTCGGAACACTGAAGCTTTCTTT.

V and J are TRBV6-1 and TRBJ1-6; D uncertain. This CDR3 is 13 amino acids long. V was clipped by 8 bases and J by 5 bases, with 10 bases between them. CDR1 MNHNS and CDR2 SASEGT come from the germline V gene. The CDR3 loop is CASVQNDNSPLHF. The CDR3, as DNA: TGTGCCAGCGTCCAGAATGATAATTCACCCCTCCACTTT.

The chain carries TRBV11-2 and TRBJ1-6; D not certain. Trimming shortened V by 7 bases and J by 0 bases, and 10 bases separated the two germline ends. Germline V gene data show CDR1 as SGHAT and CDR2 as FQNNGV. The CDR3 totals 15 residues. CDR3 nucleotides: TGTGCCAGCAAAACCATTAGCTCCTATAATTCACCCCTCCACTTT. It is translated as CASKTISSYNSPLHF.

The chain recombines TRBV5-1 with TRBJ2-3, with 10 nucleotides matching TRBD1. V lost 0 bases and J lost 2; bases outside the gene matches: 3. This CDR3 is built from 16 residues. Germline CDR1 and CDR2: SGHRS and YFSETQ. The DNA for the CDR3 is TGCGCCAGCAGCTTGGGACAGGGGGCCGCCACAGATACGCAGTATTTT. Protein sequence: CASSLGQGAATDTQYF.

This clone was detected a few times. The chain carries TRBV7-2 and TRBJ2-1; 9 bases match TRBD1. This CDR3 has 15 residues. J lost 7 bases, V lost 5 bases, and 9 bases had no gene match. The V gene's germline CDR1 is SGHTA and CDR2 FQGNSA. The CDR3 region has the DNA TGTGCCAGCAGCATTTGGGACAGGGCGGGAAATGAGCAGTTCTTC. This sequence encodes CASSIWDRAGNEQFF.

The chain carries TRBV30 and TRBJ1-1; D not certain. Looked up from germline, CDR1 is GTSNPN and CDR2 is SVGIG (reference sequence). Deletions cut 0 bases from V and 1 base from J, with 6 bases between. This CDR3 is 13 amino acids long. The CDR3 nucleotides are TGTGCCTGGAGTGTACTAGGGAACACTGAAGCTTTCTTT. Translated, it gives CAWSVLGNTEAFF.

The V gene is TRBV6-6, the J gene TRBJ1-3; D not certain. The V gene's germline CDR1 is MNHNY and CDR2 SVGAGI (reference sequence). Trimming took 0 bases from V and 9 from J, leaving 18 bases between them. The CDR3 extends over 16 amino acids. CDR3 bases: TGTGCCAGCAGTTACTCGGGGTCAGTAGGAGGGATCACCATATATTTT. This encodes CASSYSGSVGGITIYF.

The gene calls are TRBV9 and TRBJ2-7; 8 bases match TRBD1. CDR3 length: 15 amino acids. The ends lost 4 bases at V and 5 bases at J; junction bases unmatched: 11. CDR1 SGDLS and CDR2 YYNGEE come from the germline V gene. CDR3 nucleotide sequence: TGTGCCAGCAGCTCGACACCAGGGGGCGCAGACGAGCAGTACTTC. It is translated as CASSSTPGGADEQYF.

The chain has TRBV6-5 and TRBJ2-7; D is possibly TRBD2 (5 bases). Germline CDR1 MNHEY, CDR2 SVGAGI. V dropped 4 bases and J dropped 2 bases, with 9 bases sitting between them. CDR3 length: 13 residues. The CDR3 nucleotides are TGTGCCAGCAGTTCGGGATCCCCCTACGAGCAGTACTTC. Translated, it gives CASSSGSPYEQYF.

In this sample, this clone turned up a few times. The chain is built from TRBV5-1 and TRBJ2-6, with TRBD1 matching 7 bases. Germline CDR1 SGHRS, CDR2 YFSETQ. The V gene end was trimmed by 6 bases and the J gene end by 2 bases; junction bases not matched to a gene: 2. This CDR3 has 14 residues. This CDR3 is CASTTGAGANVLTF. The CDR3 DNA reads as TGCGCCAGCACAACAGGGGCTGGGGCCAACGTCCTGACTTTC.

A single count supports this clone. The chain uses TRBV19 and TRBJ1-1; a possible D gene is TRBD1 (5 bases). CDR1 LNHDA and CDR2 SQIVND come from the germline V gene (reference sequence). V was trimmed by 8 bases and J by 2 bases, leaving 12 bases between them. The CDR3 covers 13 residues. CDR3 sequence reads: CASSPQGNTEAFF. The CDR3 nucleotides are TGTGCCAGTTCCCCGCAGGGCAACACTGAAGCTTTCTTT. Full variable domain (outside the CDR3, taken from reference TRBV19 and TRBJ1-1): DGGITQSPKYLFRKEGQNVTLSCEQNLNHDAMYWYRQDPGQGLRLIYYSQIVNDFQKGDIAEGYSVSREKKESFPLTVTSAQKNPTAFYLCASSPQGNTEAFFGQGTRLTVV.

V is TRBV6-6 and J is TRBJ1-6, with D unclear. The CDR3 contains 12 residues. The germline V gene has CDR1 MNHNY and CDR2 SVGAGI (reference sequence). The germline V and J ends were trimmed by 6 bases and 18 bases, with 18 bases remaining between them. The CDR3 coding sequence is TGTGCCAGCAGCCCCTCGGGAGGGTTTAACCACTTT. Translated: CASSPSGGFNHF.

V gene TRBV5-8 combines with J gene TRBJ2-1; perhaps TRBD1 as D (5 bases). Germline CDR1 is SGHTS and CDR2 is YDEGEE. The CDR3 spans 16 residues. V was pared by 4 bases and J by 6 bases, with 20 bases between. This CDR3 is CASSIHRRPKSNEQFF. The CDR3 coding sequence is TGTGCCAGCAGCATACACAGGCGGCCTAAGAGCAATGAGCAGTTCTTC. Filled out from reference TRBV5-8 and TRBJ2-1, the complete variable domain reads EAGVTQSPTHLIKTRGQQATLRCSPISGHTSVYWYQQALGLGLQFLLWYDEGEERNRGNFPPRFSGRQFPNYSSELNVNALELEDSALYLCASSIHRRPKSNEQFFGPGTRLTVL.

The J gene is TRBJ1-5, the V gene TRBV19, with unresolved D. V was shortened by 2 bases and J by 3 bases, with 8 bases between the two germline ends. Germline loops: CDR1 LNHDA, CDR2 SQIVND (reference sequence). The CDR3 loop spans 14 amino acids. The CDR3 DNA is TGTGCCAGTAGTATATCAGGTATCAATCAGCCCCAGCATTTT. This codes for CASSISGINQPQHF.

The genes are TRBV7-8 and TRBJ2-6; maybe TRBD1 (5 bases). This CDR3 is 15 amino acids long. V shed 3 bases and J shed 5 bases, with 11 bases lying between them. From germline, CDR1 is SGHVS and CDR2 FQNEAQ. In DNA, the CDR3 is TGTGCCAGCAGCTTGCTCAGGGTTAGGGCCAACGTCCTGACTTTC. Encoded protein: CASSLLRVRANVLTF.

As for this clone: Germline is not matched at one junction end, which may reflect a read error. The chain combines TRBV7-7 with TRBJ2-1, with a possible D match to TRBD2 (6 bases). The CDR3 runs 15 residues. Germline-derived CDR1 and CDR2 are SSHAT and FNYEAQ (reference sequence). CDR3 in amino acids: CASSLEFGGWNEQFF. The DNA of the CDR3 is TGTGCTAGCAGCTTAGAGTTCGGGGGTTGGAATGAGCAGTTCTTC.

The V and J genes are TRBV19 and TRBJ1-1; TRBD1 matches 10 bases. CDR1 is LNHDA, CDR2 SQIVND, per germline (reference sequence). The CDR3 spans 15 residues. With 5 bases clipped from V and 5 bases from J, the junction kept 8 bases outside the gene matches. The CDR3 DNA reads TGTGCCAGTAGTCCCCTAGACAGGGGGCTTACTGAAGCTTTCTTT. This sequence encodes CASSPLDRGLTEAFF.

The V call is TRBV5-6, the J call TRBJ2-7, with 11 bases lining up with TRBD1. CDR1 and CDR2 from the germline V gene are SGHDT and YYEEEE. Unmatched junction bases numbered 7, after V lost 4 bases and J lost 4 bases. The CDR3 is 15 residues long. The CDR3 nucleotides read TGTGCCAGCAGCATAGGGACAGGGGGGAGGTACGAGCAGTACTTC. Translation: CASSIGTGGRYEQYF.

The V and J genes are TRBV28 and TRBJ2-5; 14 nucleotides agree with TRBD2. The ends lost 2 bases at V and 5 bases at J; junction bases unmatched: 7. The V gene's germline CDR1 is MDHEN and CDR2 SYDVKM. This CDR3 is built from 17 residues. CDR3 nucleotide sequence: TGTGCCAGCAGTTTAGCTGGGACTAGCGGGGGCGGCGAGACCCAGTACTTC. This codes for CASSLAGTSGGGETQYF.

This chain connects TRBV6-8 to TRBJ2-7; D call uncertain. V was shortened by 8 bases and J by 4 bases, with 9 bases between the two germline ends. Germline V lookup: CDR1 MNHGY, CDR2 SAAAGT. This CDR3 contains 11 residues. The CDR3 sequence is CASHLSYEQYF. The CDR3 DNA sequence: TGTGCCAGCCACCTCAGTTACGAGCAGTACTTC.

The chain couples TRBV19 to TRBJ1-5; D unresolved. Trimming removed 6 bases at V and 2 bases at J, with 14 bases between. This CDR3 contains 15 residues. CDR1 is LNHDA and CDR2 is SQIVND in the germline V gene (reference sequence). The chain's CDR3 is CASRWSLLGNQPQHF. The CDR3 bases are TGTGCCAGTAGATGGAGTCTGCTGGGCAATCAGCCCCAGCATTTT.

The CDR3 sequence is CSSHRGVGTDTQYF. As DNA, the CDR3 is TGCAGCTCGCACAGGGGAGTTGGGACAGATACGCAGTATTTT. The chain couples TRBV29-1 to TRBJ2-3; 7 bases are a match to TRBD1. The CDR3 sequence is 14 residues long. Germline-derived CDR1 and CDR2 are SQVTM and ANQGSEA. V shed 8 bases, J shed 3 bases, and the junction held 11 bases outside the gene matches.